The rows below give T cell receptor beta chains drawn from one sample of a study of technical replicates of blood from a handful of donors. The table came from immunoSEQ multiplex PCR; TCRdb's copy has only in-frame clones and leaves some out. The table records about 53,000 clones, about 82% of them present only once. Sequencing input: PBMCs. These receptor sequences come from a human donor in good health. Some clones in this sample may be carry-over from other donors' samples. Both conserved end residues are part of each CDR3. Each record gives: D gene, J gene, V gene, clone size, CDR3 DNA, CDR3 protein. D genes are given only for firm matches. Clone size appears in some rows only: once, few, many, or a class for an expanded clone.

TRBD2,TRBJ2-3,TRBV7-9,NA,TGTGCCAGCAGCTTAGAGCTAGCGGGAACAACAGATACGCAGTATTTT,CASSLELAGTTDTQYF
TRBD2,TRBJ2-3,TRBV30,NA,TGTGCCTGGAGTAGAGCGGGAACTGGCACAGATACGCAGTATTTT,CAWSRAGTGTDTQYF
NA,TRBJ1-4,TRBV5-6,NA,TGTGCCAGCAGCTTGAAGGGACTGAGGGACGGGAGTGAAAAACTGTTTTTT,CASSLKGLRDGSEKLFF
TRBD1,TRBJ1-6,TRBV5-6,NA,TGTGCCAGCAGCTTTGGGGAAGGACAGGAGCGCCACTTT,CASSFGEGQERHF
TRBD2,TRBJ2-7,TRBV7-9,NA,TGTGCCAGCAGCCCACCTACTAGCGGGAGCCTTTCTGAGCAGTACTTC,CASSPPTSGSLSEQYF
NA,TRBJ1-2,TRBV5-1,NA,NA,CASSSGQVSLNYGYTF
NA,TRBJ2-3,TRBV7-9,NA,TGTGCCAGCAGCTCCGACAGGCAAATCATCACAGATACGCAGTATTTT,CASSSDRQIITDTQYF
NA,TRBJ1-1,TRBV11-2,NA,TGTGCCAGCAGCTTAGTCGGGGGGTGGAGCACTGAAGCTTTCTTT,CASSLVGGWSTEAFF
NA,TRBJ1-6,TRBV30,NA,TGTGCCTGGAGTGTCACAGAGCGGTCACCCCTCCACTTT,CAWSVTERSPLHF
NA,TRBJ1-4,TRBV7-9,NA,TGTGCCAGCAGCTTAGGCCAGGGAACTAATGAAAAACTGTTTTTT,CASSLGQGTNEKLFF
NA,TRBJ2-7,TRBV9,NA,TGTGCCAGCAGCGTAGGCACTTACCCCTACGAGCAGTACTTC,CASSVGTYPYEQYF
NA,TRBJ1-5,TRBV18,NA,TGTGCCAGCTCACCCGCCGGGGGGGATCAGCCCCAGCATTTT,CASSPAGGDQPQHF
NA,TRBJ2-7,TRBV28,NA,TGTGCCAGCAGGAGAAGTAGCTCCTACGAGCAGTACTTC,CASRRSSSYEQYF
TRBD2,TRBJ2-7,TRBV5-1,NA,TGCGCCAGCAGCTTTGGCGGGAGTGGATACGAGCAGTACTTC,CASSFGGSGYEQYF
TRBD2,TRBJ2-1,TRBV5-6,few,TGTGCCAGCAGATTAGGACGGGAGGGATACAATGAGCAGTTCTTC,CASRLGREGYNEQFF
TRBD2,TRBJ2-5,TRBV7-7,NA,TGTGCCAGCAGCTTAGCGCGGGGGAGTACGGAGACCCAGTACTTC,CASSLARGSTETQYF
TRBD1,TRBJ1-5,TRBV6-5,NA,TGTGCCAGCAGTTACTCGGGGGTGGGACAGAATCAGCCCCAGCATTTT,CASSYSGVGQNQPQHF
NA,TRBJ2-7,TRBV28,NA,TGTGCCAGCAGGTCCAGCTCCTACGAGCAGTACTTC,CASRSSSYEQYF
NA,TRBJ2-5,TRBV29-1,NA,TGCAGCGTCACATGGGAGACCCAGTACTTC,CSVTWETQYF
NA,TRBJ1-5,TRBV7-2,few,TGTGCCAGCAGCTTATTCGGGGGAAATCAGCCCCAGCATTTT,CASSLFGGNQPQHF
NA,TRBJ1-2,TRBV6-6,NA,TGTGCCAGCAGTGGACGGACAGAGAAAAATTTTGGCTACACCTTC,CASSGRTEKNFGYTF
TRBD1,TRBJ2-7,TRBV7-6,NA,TGTGCCAGCAGCTTTGACAGGGGAGTACACGAGCAGTACTTC,CASSFDRGVHEQYF